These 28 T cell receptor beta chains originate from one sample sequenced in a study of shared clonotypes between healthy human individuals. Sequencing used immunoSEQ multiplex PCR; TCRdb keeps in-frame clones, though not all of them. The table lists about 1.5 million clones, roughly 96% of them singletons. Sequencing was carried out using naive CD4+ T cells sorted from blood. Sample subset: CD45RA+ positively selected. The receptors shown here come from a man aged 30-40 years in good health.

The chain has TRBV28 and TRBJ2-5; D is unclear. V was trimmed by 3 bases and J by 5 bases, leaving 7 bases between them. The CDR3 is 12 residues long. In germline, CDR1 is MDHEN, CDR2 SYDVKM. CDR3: CASSFDAETQYF. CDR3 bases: TGTGCCAGCAGTTTTGACGCGGAGACCCAGTACTTC.

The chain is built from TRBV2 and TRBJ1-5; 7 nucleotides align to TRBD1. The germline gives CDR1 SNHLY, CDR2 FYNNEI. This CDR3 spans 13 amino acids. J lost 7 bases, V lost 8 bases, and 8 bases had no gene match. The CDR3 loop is CASGRGQGQPQHF. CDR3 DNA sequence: TGTGCCAGCGGGAGGGGGCAAGGACAGCCCCAGCATTTT.

DNA for the CDR3: TGTGCCAGCTCACCACCGGGACTAGCGGGAGGAATAGCCAAAAACATTCAGTACTTC. Protein sequence: CASSPPGLAGGIAKNIQYF. The chain is built from TRBV18 and TRBJ2-4, with TRBD2 matching 15 bases. J was trimmed by 0 bases and V by 0 bases; bases with no gene match: 3. Looked up from germline, CDR1 is KGHSH and CDR2 is LQKENI. The CDR3 contains 19 residues.

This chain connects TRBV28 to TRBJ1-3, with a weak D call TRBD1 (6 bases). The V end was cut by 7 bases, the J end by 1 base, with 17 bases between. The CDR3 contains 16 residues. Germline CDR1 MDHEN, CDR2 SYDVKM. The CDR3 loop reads CASTTGGGASGNTIYF. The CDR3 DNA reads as TGTGCCAGCACCACCGGGGGCGGGGCTTCTGGAAACACCATATATTTT.

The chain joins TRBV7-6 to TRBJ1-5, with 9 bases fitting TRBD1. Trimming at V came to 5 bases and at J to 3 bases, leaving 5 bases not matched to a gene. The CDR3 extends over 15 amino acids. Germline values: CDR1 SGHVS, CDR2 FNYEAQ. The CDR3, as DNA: TGTGCCAGCAGCCAAGGGACAGGGATCAATCAGCCCCAGCATTTT. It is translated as CASSQGTGINQPQHF.

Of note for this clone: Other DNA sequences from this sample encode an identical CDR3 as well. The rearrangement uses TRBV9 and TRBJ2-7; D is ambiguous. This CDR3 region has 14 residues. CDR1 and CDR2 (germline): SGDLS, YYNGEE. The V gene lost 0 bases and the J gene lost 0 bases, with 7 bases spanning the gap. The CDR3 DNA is TGTGCCAGCAGCGTAGGGGTAGTCTCCTACGAGCAGTACTTC. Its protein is CASSVGVVSYEQYF.

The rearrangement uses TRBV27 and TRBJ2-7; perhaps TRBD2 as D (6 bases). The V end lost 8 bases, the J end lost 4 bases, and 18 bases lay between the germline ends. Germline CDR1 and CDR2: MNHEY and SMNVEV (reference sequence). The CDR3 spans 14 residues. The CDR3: CASALSGTYYEQYF. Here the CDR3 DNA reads TGTGCCAGCGCCCTCTCCGGGACTTATTACGAGCAGTACTTC.

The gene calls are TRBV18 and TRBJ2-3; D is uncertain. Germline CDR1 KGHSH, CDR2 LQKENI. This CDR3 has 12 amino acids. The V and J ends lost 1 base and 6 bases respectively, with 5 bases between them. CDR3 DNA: TGTGCCAGCTCACCACTATTCGATACGCAGTATTTT. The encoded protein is CASSPLFDTQYF.

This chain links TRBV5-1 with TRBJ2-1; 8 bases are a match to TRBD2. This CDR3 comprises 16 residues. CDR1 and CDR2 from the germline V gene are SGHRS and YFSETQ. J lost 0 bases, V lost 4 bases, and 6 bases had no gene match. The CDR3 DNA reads TGCGCCAGCAGCAGTACTAGCGGACCCTCCTACAATGAGCAGTTCTTC. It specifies CASSSTSGPSYNEQFF.

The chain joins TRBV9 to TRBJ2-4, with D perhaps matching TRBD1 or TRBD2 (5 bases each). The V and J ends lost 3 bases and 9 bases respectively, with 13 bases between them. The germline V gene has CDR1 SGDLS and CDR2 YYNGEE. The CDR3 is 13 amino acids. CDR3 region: CASSAEGRSIQYF. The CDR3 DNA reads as TGTGCCAGCAGCGCCGAGGGGCGGAGCATTCAGTACTTC.

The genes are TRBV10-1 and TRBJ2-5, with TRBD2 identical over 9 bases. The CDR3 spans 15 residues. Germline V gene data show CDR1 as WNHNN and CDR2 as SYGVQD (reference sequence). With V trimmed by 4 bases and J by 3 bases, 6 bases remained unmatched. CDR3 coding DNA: TGCGCCAGCAGTGGAGTAGCGGGAGATGAAGAGACCCAGTACTTC. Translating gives CASSGVAGDEETQYF.

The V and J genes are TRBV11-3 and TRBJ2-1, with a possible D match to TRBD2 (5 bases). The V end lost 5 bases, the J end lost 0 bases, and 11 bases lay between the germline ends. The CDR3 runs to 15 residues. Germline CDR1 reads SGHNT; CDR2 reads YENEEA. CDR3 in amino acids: CASSHSESSYNEQFF. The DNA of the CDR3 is TGTGCCAGCAGCCATAGCGAGAGCTCCTACAATGAGCAGTTCTTC.

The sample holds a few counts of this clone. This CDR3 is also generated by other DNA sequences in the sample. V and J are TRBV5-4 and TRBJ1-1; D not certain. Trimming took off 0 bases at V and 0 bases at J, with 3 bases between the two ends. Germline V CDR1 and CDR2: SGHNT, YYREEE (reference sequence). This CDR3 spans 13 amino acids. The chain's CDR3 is CASSLDLNTEAFF. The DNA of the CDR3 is TGTGCCAGCAGCTTGGACCTGAACACTGAAGCTTTCTTT.

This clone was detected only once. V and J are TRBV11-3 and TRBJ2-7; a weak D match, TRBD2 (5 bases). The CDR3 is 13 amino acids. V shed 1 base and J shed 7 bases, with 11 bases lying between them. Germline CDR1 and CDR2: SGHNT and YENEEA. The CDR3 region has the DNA TGTGCCAGCAGCTTAGGACAACGCGGGGAGCAGTACTTC. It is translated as CASSLGQRGEQYF.

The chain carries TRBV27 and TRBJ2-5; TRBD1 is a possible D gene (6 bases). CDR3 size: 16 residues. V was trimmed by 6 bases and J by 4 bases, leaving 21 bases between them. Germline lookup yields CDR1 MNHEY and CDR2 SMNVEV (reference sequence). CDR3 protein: CASRTARGQRLETQYF. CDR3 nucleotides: TGTGCCAGCAGGACCGCCCGAGGACAGAGACTAGAGACCCAGTACTTC.

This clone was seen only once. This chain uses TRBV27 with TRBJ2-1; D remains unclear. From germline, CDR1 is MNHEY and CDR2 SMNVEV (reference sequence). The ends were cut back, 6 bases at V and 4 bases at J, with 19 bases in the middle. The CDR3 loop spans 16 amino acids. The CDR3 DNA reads TGTGCCAGCAGGGTCCGCCCGGGCGACTTTTACAATGAGCAGTTCTTC. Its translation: CASRVRPGDFYNEQFF.

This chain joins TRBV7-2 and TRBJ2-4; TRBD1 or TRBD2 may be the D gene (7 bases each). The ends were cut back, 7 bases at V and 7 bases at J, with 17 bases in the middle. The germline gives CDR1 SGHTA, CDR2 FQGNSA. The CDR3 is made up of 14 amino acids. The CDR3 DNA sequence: TGTGCCAGCACTTACCGACAGGGAGGGAACATTCAGTACTTC. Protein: CASTYRQGGNIQYF.

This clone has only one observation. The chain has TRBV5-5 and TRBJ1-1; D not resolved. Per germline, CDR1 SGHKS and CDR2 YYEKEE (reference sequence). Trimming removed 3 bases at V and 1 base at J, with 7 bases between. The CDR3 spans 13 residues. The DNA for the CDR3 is TGTGCCAGCAGCTCGATCAGGAACACTGAAGCTTTCTTT. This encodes CASSSIRNTEAFF.

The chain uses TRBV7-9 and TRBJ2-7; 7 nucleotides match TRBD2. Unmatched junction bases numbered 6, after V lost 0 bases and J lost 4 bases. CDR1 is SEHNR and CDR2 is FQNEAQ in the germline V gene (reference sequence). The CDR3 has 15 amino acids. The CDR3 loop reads CASSLARREWYEQYF. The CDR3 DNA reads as TGTGCCAGCAGCTTAGCTCGGCGGGAGTGGTACGAGCAGTACTTC.

In DNA form, the CDR3 reads TGTGCCAGTAGTATAGCCCATGGGCTGAGTGGTCAGCCCCAGCATTTT. Encoded protein: CASSIAHGLSGQPQHF. The chain employs TRBV19 and TRBJ1-5; D not certain. With 1 base removed from V and 6 bases from J, the gap between germline ends came to 16 bases. The CDR3 runs 16 residues. Germline V gives CDR1 LNHDA, CDR2 SQIVND (reference sequence).

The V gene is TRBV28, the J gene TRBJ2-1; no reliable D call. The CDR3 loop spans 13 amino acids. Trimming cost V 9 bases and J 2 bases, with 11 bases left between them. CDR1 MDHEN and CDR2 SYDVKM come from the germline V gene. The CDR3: CASNLGPYNEQFF. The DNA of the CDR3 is TGTGCCAGTAACCTAGGGCCCTACAATGAGCAGTTCTTC.

The CDR3 sequence: CASSTTGLAANEQFF. The DNA for the CDR3 is TGTGCCAGCAGCACCACGGGACTAGCGGCTAATGAGCAGTTCTTC. The chain joins TRBV7-9 to TRBJ2-1; 11 bases fit TRBD2. Per germline, CDR1 SEHNR and CDR2 FQNEAQ (reference sequence). The CDR3 consists of 15 residues. V shed 5 bases, J shed 7 bases, and the junction held 7 bases outside the gene matches.

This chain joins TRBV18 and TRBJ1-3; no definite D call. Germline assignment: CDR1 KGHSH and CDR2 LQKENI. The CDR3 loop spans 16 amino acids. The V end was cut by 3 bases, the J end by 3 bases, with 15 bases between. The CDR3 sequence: CASSPPGHGSGNTIYF. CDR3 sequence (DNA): TGTGCCAGCTCACCCCCGGGCCACGGAAGTGGAAACACCATATATTTT.

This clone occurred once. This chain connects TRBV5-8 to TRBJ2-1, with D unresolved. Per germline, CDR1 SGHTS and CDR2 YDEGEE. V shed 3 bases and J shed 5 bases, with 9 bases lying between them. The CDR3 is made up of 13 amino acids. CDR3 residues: CASSSRTHNEQFF. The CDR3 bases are TGTGCCAGCAGCTCCCGGACCCACAATGAGCAGTTCTTC. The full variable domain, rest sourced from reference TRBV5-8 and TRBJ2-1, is EAGVTQSPTHLIKTRGQQATLRCSPISGHTSVYWYQQALGLGLQFLLWYDEGEERNRGNFPPRFSGRQFPNYSSELNVNALELEDSALYLCASSSRTHNEQFFGPGTRLTVL.

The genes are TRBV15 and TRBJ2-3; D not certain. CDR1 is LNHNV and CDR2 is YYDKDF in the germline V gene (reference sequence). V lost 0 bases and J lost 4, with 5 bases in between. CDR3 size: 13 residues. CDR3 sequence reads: CATSRDYSDTQYF. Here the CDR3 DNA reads TGTGCCACCAGCAGAGATTATTCAGATACGCAGTATTTT.

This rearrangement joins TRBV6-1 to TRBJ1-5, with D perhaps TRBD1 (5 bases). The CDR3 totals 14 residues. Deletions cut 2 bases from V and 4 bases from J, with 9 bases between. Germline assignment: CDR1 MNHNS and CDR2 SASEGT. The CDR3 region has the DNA TGTGCCAGCAGTGAAATGCGGGGGAATCAGCCCCAGCATTTT. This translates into CASSEMRGNQPQHF.

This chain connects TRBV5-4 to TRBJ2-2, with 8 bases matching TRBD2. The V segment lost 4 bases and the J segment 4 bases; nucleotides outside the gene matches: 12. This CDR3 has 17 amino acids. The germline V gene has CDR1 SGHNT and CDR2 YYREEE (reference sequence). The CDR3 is CASSHRLTGTSTGELFF. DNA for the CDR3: TGTGCCAGCAGCCACCGACTGACCGGGACTAGCACCGGGGAGCTGTTTTTT.

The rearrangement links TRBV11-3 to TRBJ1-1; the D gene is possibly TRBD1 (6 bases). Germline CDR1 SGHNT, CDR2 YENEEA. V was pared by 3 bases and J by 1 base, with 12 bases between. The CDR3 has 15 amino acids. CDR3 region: CASSLGTRSNTEAFF. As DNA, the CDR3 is TGTGCCAGCAGCTTGGGGACACGGTCGAACACTGAAGCTTTCTTT.